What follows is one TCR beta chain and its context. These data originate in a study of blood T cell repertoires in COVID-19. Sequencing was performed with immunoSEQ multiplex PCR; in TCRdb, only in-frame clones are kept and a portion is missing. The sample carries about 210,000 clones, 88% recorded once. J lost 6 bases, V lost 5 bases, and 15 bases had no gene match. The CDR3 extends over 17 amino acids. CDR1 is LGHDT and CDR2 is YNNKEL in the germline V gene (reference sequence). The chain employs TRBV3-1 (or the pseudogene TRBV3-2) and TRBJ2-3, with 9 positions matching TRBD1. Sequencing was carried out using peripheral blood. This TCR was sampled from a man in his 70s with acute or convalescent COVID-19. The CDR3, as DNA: TGTGCCAGCAGCATTAGCCGGGACAGGGACGGGGGGGATACGCAGTATTTT. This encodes CASSISRDRDGGDTQYF.